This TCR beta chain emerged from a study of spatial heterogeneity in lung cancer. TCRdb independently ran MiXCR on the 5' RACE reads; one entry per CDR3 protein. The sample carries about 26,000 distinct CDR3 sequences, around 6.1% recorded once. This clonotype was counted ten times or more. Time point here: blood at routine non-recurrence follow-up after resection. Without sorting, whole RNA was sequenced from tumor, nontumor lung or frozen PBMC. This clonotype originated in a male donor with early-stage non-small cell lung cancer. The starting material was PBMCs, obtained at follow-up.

The CDR3 nucleotides are TGTGCCAGCAGTTACCGGACTAGCGGGAGGCCAGGTGAGCAGTTCTTC. It encodes CASSYRTSGRPGEQFF. The V and J genes are TRBV6-2 or TRBV6-3 and TRBJ2-1, with 14 bases identical to TRBD2. CDR1 is MNHEY and CDR2 is SVGEGT in the germline V gene. The CDR3 consists of 16 residues. The V and J ends lost 2 bases and 9 bases, in that order; junction bases with no gene match: 6.